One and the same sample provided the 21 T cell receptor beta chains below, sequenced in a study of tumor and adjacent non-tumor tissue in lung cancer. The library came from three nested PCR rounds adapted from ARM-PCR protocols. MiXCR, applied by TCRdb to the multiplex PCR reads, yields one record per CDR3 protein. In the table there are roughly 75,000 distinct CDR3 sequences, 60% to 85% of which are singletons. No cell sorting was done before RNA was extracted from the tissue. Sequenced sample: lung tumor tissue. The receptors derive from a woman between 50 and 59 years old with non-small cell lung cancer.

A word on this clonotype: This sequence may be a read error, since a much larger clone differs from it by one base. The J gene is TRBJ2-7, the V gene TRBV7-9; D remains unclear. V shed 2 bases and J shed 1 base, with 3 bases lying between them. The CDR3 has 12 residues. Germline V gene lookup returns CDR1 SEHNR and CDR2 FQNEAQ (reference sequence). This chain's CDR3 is CASSLKSYEQYF. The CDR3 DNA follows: TGTGCCAGCAGCTTAAAATCCTACGAGCAGTACTTC.

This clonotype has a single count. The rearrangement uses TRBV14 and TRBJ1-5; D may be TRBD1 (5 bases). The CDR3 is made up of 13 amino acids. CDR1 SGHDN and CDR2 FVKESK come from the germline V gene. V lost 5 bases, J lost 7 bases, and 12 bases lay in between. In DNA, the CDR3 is TGTGCCAGCAGCGTCGACAGTCAACAGCCCCAGCATTTT. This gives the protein CASSVDSQQPQHF.

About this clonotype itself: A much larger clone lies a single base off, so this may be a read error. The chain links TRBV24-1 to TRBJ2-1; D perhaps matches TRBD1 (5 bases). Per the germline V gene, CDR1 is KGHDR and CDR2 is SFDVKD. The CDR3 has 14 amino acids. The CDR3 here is CATSESPGNNGQFF. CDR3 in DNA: TGTGCCACCAGTGAGTCGCCAGGGAACAATGGGCAGTTCTTC.

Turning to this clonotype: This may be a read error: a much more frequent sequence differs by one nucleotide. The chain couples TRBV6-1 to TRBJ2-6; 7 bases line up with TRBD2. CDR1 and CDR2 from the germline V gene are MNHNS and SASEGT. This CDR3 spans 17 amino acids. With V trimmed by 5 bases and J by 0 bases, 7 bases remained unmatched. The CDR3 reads CASSRTGRGSGANVLTF. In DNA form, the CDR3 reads TGTGCCAGCAGTAGAACTGGGAGGGGCTCTGGGGCCAACGTCCTGACTTTC.

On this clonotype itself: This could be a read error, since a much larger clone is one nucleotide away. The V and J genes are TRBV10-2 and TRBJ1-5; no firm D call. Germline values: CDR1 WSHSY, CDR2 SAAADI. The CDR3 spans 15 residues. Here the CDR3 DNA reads TGCGCCAGCACTGAAAATTCGGCAGGTAATCACCCCCAGCATTTT. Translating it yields CASTENSAGNHPQHF.

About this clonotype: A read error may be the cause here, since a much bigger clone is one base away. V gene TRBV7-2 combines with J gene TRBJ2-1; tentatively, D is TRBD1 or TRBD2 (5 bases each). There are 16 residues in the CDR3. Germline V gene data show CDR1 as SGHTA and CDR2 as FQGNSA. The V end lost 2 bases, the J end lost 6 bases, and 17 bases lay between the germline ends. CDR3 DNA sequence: TGTACCAGCAGCTTATCCCTGGCGGAGAGGGGCAATGAGCAGTTCTTC. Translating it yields CTSSLSLAERGNEQFF.

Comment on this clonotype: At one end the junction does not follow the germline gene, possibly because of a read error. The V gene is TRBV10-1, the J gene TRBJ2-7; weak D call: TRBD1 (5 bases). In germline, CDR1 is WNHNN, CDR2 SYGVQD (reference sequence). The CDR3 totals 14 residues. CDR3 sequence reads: CASSDPGNGYEQYF. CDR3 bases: TGTGCCAGCAGTGACCCAGGGAATGGGTACGAGCAGTACTTC.

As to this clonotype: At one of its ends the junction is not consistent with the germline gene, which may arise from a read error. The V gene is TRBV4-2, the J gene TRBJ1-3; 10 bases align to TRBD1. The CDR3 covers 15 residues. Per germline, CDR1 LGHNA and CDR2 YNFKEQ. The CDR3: CANSRGQGEGNTIYF. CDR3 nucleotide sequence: TGTGCCAACAGCCGTGGACAGGGGGAAGGAAACACCATATATTTT.

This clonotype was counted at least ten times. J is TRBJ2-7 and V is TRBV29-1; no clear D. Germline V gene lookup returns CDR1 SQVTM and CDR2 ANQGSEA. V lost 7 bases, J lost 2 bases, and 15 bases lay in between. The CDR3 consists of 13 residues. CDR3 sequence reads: CSASLSEPYEQYF. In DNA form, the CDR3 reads TGCAGCGCCAGTCTCAGTGAACCCTACGAGCAGTACTTC.

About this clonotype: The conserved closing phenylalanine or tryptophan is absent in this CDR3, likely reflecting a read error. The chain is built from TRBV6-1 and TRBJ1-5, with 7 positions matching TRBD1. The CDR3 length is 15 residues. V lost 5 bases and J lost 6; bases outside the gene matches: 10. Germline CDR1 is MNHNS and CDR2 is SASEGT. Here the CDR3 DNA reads TGTGCCAGCAGTATACGCTGGGACAGTTGTCAGCCCCAGCATTAT. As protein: CASSIRWDSCQPQHY.

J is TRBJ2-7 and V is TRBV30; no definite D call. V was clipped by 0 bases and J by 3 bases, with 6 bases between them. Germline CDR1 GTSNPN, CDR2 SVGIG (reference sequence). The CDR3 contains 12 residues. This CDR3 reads CAWSVHDYEQYF. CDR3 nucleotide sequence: TGTGCCTGGAGTGTGCACGACTACGAGCAGTACTTC.

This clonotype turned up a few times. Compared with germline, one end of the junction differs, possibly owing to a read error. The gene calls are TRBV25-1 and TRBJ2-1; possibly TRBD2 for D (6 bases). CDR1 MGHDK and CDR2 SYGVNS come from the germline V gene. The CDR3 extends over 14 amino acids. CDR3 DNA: TGTGCCAGCAGTAAATACGGGGGATACAATGAGCAGTTCTTC. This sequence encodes CASSKYGGYNEQFF.

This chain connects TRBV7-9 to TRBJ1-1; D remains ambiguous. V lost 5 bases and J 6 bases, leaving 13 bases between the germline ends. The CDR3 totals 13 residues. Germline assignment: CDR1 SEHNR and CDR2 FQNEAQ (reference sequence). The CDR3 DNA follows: TGTGCCAGCAGCCCCATCTCGGACGCTGAAGCTTTCTTT. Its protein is CASSPISDAEAFF.

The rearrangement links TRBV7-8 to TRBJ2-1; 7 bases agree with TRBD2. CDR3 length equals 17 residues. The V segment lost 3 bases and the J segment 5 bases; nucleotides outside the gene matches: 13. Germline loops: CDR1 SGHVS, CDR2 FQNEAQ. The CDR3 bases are TGTGCCAGCAGCTTGACTTCCCGGGGACTATGCCACAATGAGCAGTTCTTC. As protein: CASSLTSRGLCHNEQFF.

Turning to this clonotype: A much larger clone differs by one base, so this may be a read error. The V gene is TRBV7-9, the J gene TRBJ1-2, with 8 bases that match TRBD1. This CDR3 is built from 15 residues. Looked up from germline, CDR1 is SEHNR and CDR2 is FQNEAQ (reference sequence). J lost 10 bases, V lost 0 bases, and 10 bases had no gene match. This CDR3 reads CASSLAQTGDNAYTF. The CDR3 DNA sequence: TGTGCCAGCAGCTTAGCGCAGACAGGGGACAATGCCTACACCTTC.

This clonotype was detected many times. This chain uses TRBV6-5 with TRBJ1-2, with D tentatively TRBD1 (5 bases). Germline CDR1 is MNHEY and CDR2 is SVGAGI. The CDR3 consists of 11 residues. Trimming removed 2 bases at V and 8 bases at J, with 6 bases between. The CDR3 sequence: CASSYRGGYTF. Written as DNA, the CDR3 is TGTGCCAGCAGTTACAGGGGAGGCTACACCTTC.

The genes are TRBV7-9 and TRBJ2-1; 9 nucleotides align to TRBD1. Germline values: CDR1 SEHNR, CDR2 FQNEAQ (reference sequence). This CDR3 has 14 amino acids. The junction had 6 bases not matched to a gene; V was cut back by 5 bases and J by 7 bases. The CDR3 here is CASSPQGAENEQFF. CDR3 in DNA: TGTGCCAGCAGCCCACAGGGGGCAGAAAATGAGCAGTTCTTC.

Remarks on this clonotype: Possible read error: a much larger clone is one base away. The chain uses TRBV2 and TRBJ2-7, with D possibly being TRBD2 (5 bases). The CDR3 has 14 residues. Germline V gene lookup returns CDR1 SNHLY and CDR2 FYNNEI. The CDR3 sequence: CASSEDSYSYDQYF. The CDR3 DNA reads TGTGCCAGCAGTGAGGACTCCTACTCCTACGATCAGTACTTC.

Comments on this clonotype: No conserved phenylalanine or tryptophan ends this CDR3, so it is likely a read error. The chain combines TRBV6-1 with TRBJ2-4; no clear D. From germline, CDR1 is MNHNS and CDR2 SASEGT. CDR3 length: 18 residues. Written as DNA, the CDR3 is TGTGCCAGCAGTTGGCCAAGGTCAGGAGATCTTGTCAAAAACGTTCAGTACCTC. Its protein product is CASSWPRSGDLVKNVQYL.

CDR3 region: CASSREQGNQPQYF. CDR3 DNA: TGTGCCAGCAGCCGCGAACAAGGGAATCAGCCCCAGTATTTT. V is TRBV6-5 and J is TRBJ1-5; D is ambiguous. The DNA matches TRBJ2-3 better at its end, which makes the J call doubtful. Germline V CDR1 and CDR2: MNHEY, SVGAGI. CDR3 length: 14 residues.

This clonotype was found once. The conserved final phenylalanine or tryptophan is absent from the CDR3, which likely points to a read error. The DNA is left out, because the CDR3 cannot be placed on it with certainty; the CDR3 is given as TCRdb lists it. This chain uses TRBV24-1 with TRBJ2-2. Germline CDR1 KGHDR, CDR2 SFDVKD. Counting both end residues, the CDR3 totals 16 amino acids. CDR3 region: CATSDLPPANTGSCFY.